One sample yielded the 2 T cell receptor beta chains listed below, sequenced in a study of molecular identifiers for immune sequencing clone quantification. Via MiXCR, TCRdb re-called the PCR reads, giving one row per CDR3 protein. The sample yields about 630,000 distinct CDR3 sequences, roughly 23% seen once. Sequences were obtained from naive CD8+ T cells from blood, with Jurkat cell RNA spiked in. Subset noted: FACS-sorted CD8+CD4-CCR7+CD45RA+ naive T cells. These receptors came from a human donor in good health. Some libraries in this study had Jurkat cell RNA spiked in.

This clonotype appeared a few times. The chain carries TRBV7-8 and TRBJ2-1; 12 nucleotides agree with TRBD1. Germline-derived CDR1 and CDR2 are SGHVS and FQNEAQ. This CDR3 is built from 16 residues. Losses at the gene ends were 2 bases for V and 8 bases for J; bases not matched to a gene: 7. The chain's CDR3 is CASSLYGTGGFDEQFF. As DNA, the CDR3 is TGTGCCAGCAGCTTATACGGGACAGGGGGCTTCGATGAGCAGTTCTTC.

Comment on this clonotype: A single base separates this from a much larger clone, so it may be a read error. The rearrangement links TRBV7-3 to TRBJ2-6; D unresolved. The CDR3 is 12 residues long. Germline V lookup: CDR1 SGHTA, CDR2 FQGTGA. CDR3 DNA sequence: TGTGCCGGCAGCCCATCGGCCAACGTCCTGACTTTC. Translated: CAGSPSANVLTF.